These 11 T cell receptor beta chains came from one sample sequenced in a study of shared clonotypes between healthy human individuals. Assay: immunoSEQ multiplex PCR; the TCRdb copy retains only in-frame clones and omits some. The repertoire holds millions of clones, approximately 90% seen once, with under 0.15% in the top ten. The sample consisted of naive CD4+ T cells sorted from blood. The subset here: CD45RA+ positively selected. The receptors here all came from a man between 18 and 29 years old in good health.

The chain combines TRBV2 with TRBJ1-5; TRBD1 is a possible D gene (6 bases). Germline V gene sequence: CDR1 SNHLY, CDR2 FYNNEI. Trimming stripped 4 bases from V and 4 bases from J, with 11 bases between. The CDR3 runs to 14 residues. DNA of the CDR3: TGTGCCAGCAGTGCACTAACAGGGAATCAGCCCCAGCATTTT. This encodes CASSALTGNQPQHF.

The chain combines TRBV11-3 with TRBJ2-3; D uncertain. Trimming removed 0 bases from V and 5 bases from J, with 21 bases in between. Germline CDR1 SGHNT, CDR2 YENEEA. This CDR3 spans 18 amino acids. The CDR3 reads CASSLEVGFGPGGDTQYF. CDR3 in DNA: TGTGCCAGCAGCTTAGAGGTTGGATTTGGGCCGGGCGGAGATACGCAGTATTTT.

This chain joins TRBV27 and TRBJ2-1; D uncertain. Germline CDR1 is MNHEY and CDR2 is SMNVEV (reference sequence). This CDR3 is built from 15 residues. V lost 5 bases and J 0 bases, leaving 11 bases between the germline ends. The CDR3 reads CASSVQGSSYNEQFF. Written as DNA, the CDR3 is TGTGCCAGCAGTGTACAAGGGTCCTCCTACAATGAGCAGTTCTTC.

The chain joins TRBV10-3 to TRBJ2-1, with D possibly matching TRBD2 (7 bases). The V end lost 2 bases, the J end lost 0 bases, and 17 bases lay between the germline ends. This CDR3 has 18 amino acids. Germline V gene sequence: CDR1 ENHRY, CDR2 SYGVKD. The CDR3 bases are TGTGCCATCAGTGAGCCCCGCGGGGGCCCCTCCTCCTACAATGAGCAGTTCTTC. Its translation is CAISEPRGGPSSYNEQFF.

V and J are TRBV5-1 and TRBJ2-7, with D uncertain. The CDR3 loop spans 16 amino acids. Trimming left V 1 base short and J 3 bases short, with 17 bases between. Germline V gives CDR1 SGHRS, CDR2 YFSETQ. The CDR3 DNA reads TGCGCCAGCAGCTTGACTCCTTCCGGACCGAACTACGAGCAGTACTTC. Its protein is CASSLTPSGPNYEQYF.

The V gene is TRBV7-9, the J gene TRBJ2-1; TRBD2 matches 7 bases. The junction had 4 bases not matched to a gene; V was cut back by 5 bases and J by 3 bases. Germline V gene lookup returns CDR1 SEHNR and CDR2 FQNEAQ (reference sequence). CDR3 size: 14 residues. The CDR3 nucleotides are TGTGCCAGCAGCAAGACTAGCAACTACAATGAGCAGTTCTTC. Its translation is CASSKTSNYNEQFF. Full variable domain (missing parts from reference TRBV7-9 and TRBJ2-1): DTGVSQNPRHKITKRGQNVTFRCDPISEHNRLYWYRQTLGQGPEFLTYFQNEAQLEKSRLLSDRFSAERPKGSFSTLEIQRTEQGDSAMYLCASSKTSNYNEQFFGPGTRLTVL.

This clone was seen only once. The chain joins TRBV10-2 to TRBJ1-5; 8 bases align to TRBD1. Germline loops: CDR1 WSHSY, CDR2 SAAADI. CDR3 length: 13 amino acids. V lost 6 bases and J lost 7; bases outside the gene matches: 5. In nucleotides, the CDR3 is TGCGCCAGCAGCCAGGGGGCCGGGCAGCCCCAGCATTTT. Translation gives CASSQGAGQPQHF.

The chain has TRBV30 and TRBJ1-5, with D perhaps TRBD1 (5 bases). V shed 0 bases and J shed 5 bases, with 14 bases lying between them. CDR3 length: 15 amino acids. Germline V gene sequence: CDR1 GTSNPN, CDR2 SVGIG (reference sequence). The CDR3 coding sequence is TGTGCCTGGAGTGTAGGGGAGTTGTTGCATCAGCCCCAGCATTTT. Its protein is CAWSVGELLHQPQHF. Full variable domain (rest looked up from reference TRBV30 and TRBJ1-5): SQTIHQWPATLVQPVGSPLSLECTVEGTSNPNLYWYRQAAGRGLQLLFYSVGIGQISSEVPQNLSASRPQDRQFILSSKKLLLSDSGFYLCAWSVGELLHQPQHFGDGTRLSIL.

DNA of the CDR3: TGTGCCAGCTCCGTGTCGGTTGAGCAGTTCTTC. Its translation is CASSVSVEQFF. The genes are TRBV7-9 and TRBJ2-1; no reliable D call. The CDR3 contains 11 residues. CDR1 and CDR2 (germline): SEHNR, FQNEAQ (reference sequence). The V end lost 8 bases, the J end lost 9 bases, and 11 bases lay between the germline ends.

CDR3 residues: CASTTSRGGSWKETQYF. The CDR3 region has the DNA TGTGCCAGCACTACGTCACGGGGGGGAAGTTGGAAAGAGACCCAGTACTTC. This chain links TRBV5-6 with TRBJ2-5, with 8 bases matching TRBD2. The germline CDR1 and CDR2 sequences are SGHDT and YYEEEE. Unmatched junction bases numbered 16, after V lost 6 bases and J lost 3 bases. The CDR3 has 17 amino acids. Looking up the rest from reference TRBV5-6 and TRBJ2-5 gives the full variable domain: DAGVTQSPTHLIKTRGQQVTLRCSPKSGHDTVSWYQQALGQGPQFIFQYYEEEERQRGNFPDRFSGHQFPNYSSELNVNALLLGDSALYLCASTTSRGGSWKETQYFGPGTRLLVL.

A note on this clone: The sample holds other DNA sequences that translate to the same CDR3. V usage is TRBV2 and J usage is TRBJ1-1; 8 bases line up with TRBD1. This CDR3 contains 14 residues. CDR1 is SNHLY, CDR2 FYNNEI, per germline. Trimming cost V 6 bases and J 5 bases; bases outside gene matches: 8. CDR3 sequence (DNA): TGTGCCAGCAGAGGAGGACAGGGAGGGACTGAAGCTTTCTTT. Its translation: CASRGGQGGTEAFF.